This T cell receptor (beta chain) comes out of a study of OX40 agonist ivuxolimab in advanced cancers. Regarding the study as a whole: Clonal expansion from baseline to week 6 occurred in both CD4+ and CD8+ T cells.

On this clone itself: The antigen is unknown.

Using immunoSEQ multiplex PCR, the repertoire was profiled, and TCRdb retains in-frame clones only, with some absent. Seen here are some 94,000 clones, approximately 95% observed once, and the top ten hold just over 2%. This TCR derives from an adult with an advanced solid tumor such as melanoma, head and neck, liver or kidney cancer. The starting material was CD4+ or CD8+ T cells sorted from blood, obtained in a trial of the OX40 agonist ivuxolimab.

DNA of the CDR3: TGTGCCAGCAGTTTCGGAACCGGGGGCTATGGCTACACCTTC. Its protein is CASSFGTGGYGYTF. V and J are TRBV28 and TRBJ1-2, with D tentatively TRBD1 (5 bases). The ends were cut back, 3 bases at V and 4 bases at J, with 12 bases in the middle. The CDR3 covers 14 residues. The germline gives CDR1 MDHEN, CDR2 SYDVKM.